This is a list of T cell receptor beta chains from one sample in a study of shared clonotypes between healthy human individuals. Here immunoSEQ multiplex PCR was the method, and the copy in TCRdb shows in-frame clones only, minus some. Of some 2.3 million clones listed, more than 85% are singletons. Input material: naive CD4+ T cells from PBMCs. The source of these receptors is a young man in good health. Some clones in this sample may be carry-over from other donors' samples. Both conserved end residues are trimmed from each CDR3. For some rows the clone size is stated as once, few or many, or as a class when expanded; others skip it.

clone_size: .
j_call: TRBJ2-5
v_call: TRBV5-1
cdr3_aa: ASSRGRGGRQETQY

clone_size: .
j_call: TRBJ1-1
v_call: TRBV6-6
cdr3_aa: ASSYGSMNTEAF

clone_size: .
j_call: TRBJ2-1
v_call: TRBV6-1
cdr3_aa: ASGAFSGNYNEQF

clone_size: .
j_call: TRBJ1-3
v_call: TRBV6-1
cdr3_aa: ASSEARGLKNTIY

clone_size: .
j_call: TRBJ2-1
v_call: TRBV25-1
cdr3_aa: ASSGPFGYNEQF

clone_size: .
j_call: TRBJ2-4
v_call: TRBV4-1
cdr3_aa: ASSQGLAAGAKNIQY

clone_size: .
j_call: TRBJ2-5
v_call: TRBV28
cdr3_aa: ASSSPGEPGGETQY

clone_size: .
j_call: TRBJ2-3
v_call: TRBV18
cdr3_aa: ASSLTGTSGRTDTQY

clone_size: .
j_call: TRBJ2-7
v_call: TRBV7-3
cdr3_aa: ASSSFPDGQREQY

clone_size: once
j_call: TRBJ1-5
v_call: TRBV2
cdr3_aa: ASSVSGKQPQH

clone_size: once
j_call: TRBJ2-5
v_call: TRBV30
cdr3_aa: AWSPPGTGRETQY

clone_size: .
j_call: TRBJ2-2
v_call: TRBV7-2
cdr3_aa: ASSPHWPGELF

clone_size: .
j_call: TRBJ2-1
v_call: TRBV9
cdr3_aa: ASSGTSSSYNEQF

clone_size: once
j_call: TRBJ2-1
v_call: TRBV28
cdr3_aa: ASSLLGTAISYNEQF

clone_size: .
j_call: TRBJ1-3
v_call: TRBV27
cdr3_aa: ASSPRTGKSSGNTIY

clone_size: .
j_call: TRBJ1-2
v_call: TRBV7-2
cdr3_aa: ASSLGTGWRGYT

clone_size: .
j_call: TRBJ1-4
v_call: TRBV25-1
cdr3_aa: ASTQGVGDGEKLF

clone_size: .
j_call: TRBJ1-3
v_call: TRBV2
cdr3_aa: ASSYPGLASSGNTIY

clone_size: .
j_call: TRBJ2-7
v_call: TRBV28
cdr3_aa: ASTRLWGSYEQY